This T cell receptor beta chain was recovered during a study of vaccination effects on CD4 cells after COVID-19. Only in-frame clones appear in the TCRdb table, and some are missing; sequencing was by immunoSEQ multiplex PCR. Here the sample spans over 45,000 clones, approximately 70% being singletons. Study-level points and caveats: Relatively few convalescent patients took part in the study, which had no early post-infection timepoints.

To note about this clone: The antigen is undetermined.

Ahead of sequencing, the ViraFEST assay grew antigen-specific CD4+ T cells using viral peptide pools. Following an approximately ten-day culture, CD4+ T cells were purified. All vaccine recipients tested negative for nucleocapsid antibodies and had never contracted SARS-CoV-2 infection. Half the medium was swapped for IL-2 medium on days 3 and 7. V lost 2 bases and J 2 bases, leaving 10 bases between the germline ends. From germline, CDR1 is MDHEN and CDR2 SYDVKM. CDR3 length: 15 residues. This chain links TRBV28 with TRBJ1-3; perhaps TRBD1 as D (6 bases). The sequence was obtained from a human donor who received a COVID-19 vaccine. Sequenced here: CD4+ T cells from PBMCs cultured with SARS-CoV-2 spike peptides, sampled before COVID-19 vaccination. CDR3 sequence reads: CASSLRTAPGNTIYF. The CDR3 region has the DNA TGTGCCAGCAGTTTACGGACAGCCCCTGGAAACACCATATATTTT.